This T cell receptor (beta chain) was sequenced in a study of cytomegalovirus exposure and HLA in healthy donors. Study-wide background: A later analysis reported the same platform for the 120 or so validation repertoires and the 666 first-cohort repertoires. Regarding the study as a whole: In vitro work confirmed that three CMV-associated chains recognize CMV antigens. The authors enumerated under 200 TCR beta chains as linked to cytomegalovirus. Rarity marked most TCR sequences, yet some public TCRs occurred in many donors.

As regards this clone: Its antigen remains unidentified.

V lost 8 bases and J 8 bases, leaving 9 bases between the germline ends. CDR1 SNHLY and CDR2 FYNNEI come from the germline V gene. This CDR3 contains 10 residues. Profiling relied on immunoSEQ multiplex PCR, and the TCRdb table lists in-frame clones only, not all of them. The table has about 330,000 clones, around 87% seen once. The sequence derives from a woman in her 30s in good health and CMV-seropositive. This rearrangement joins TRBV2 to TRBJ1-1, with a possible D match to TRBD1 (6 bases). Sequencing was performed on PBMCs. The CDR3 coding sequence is TGTGCCAGCGGAGGGACAGAAGCTTTCTTT. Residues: CASGGTEAFF.